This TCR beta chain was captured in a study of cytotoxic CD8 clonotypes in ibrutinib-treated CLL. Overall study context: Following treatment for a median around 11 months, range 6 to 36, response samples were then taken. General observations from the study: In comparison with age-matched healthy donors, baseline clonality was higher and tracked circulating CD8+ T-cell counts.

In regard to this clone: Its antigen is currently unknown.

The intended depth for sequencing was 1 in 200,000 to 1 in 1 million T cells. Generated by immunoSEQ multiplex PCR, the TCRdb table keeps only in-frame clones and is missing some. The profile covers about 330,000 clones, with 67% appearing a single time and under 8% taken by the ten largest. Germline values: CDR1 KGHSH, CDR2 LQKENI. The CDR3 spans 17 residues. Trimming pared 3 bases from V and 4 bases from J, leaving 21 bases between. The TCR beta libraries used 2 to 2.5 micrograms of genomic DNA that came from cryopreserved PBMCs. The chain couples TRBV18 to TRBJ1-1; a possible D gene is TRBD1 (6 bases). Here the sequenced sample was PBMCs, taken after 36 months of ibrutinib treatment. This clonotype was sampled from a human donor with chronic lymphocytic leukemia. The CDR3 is CASSPVAGGQSGTEAFF. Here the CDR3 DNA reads TGTGCCAGCTCACCTGTAGCCGGGGGGCAGAGTGGCACTGAAGCTTTCTTT.